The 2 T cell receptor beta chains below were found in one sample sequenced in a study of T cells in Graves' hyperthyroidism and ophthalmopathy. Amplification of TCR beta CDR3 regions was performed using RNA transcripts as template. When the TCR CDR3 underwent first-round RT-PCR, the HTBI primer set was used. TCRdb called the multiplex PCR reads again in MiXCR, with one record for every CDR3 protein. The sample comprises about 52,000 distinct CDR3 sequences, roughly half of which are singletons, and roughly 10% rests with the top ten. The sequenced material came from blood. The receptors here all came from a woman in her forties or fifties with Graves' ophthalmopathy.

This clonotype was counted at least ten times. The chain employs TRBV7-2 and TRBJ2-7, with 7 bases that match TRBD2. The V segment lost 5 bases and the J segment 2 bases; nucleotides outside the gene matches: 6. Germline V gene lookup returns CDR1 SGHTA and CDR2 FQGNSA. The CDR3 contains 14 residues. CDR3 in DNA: TGTGCCAGCAGCCCGAGGGACTACCCCTACGAGCAGTACTTC. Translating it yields CASSPRDYPYEQYF.

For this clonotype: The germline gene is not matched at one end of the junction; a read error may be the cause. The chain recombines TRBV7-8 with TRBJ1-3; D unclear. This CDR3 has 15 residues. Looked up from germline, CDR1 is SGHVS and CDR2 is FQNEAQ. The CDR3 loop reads CASSQGQLTGNTLYF. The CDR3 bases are TGTGCCAGCAGCCAAGGTCAGTTGACTGGAAACACCCTATATTTT.